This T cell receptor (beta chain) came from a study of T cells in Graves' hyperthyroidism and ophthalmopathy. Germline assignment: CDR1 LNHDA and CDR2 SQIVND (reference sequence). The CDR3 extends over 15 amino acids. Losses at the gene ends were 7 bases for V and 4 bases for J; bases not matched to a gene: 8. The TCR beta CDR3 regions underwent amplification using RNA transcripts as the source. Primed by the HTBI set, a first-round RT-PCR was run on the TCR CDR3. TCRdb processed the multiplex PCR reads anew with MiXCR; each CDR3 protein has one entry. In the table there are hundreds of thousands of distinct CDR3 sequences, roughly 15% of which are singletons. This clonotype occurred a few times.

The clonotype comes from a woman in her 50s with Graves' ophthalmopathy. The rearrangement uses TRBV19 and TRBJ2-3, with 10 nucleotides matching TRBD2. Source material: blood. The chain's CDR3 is CASISSGSFSDTQYF. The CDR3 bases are TGTGCCAGTATTTCTAGCGGGAGTTTTTCAGATACGCAGTATTTT.